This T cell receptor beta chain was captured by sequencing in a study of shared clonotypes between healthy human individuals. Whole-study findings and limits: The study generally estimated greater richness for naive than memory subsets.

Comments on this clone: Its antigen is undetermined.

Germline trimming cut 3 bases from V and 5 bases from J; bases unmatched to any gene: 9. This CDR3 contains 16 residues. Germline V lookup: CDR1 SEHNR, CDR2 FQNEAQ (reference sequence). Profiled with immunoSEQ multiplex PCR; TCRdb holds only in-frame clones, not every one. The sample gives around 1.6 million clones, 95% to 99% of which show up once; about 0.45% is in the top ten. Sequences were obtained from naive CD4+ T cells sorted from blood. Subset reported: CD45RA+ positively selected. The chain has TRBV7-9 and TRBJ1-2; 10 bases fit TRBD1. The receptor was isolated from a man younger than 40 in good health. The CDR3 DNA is TGTGCCAGCAGCTTCCAACCGGGACAGGGGCCTTATGGCTACACCTTC. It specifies CASSFQPGQGPYGYTF.